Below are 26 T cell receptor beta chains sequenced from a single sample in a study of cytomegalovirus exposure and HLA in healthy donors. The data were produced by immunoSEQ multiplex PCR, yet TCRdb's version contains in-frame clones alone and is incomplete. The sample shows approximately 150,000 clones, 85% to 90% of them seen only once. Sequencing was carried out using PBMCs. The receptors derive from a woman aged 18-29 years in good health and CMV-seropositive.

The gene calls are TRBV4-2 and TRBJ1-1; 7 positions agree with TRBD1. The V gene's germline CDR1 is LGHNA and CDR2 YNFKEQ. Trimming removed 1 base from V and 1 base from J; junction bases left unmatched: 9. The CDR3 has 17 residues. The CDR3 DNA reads TGTGCCAGCAGCCAAGTCTTTACGACAGGGAGGAACACTGAAGCTTTCTTT. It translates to CASSQVFTTGRNTEAFF.

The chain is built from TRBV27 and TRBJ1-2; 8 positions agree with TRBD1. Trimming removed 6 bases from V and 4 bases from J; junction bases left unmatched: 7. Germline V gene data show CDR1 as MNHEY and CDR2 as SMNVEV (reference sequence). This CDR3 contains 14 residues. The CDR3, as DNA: TGTGCCAGCAGCCTAGAAGGGACAGGCTATGGCTACACCTTC. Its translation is CASSLEGTGYGYTF.

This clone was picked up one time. The CDR3: CASSSLVAGVSDTQYF. The CDR3 DNA reads as TGCGCCAGCAGCTCCCTAGTAGCGGGAGTTTCAGATACGCAGTATTTT. This chain uses TRBV5-1 with TRBJ2-3, with TRBD2 matching 9 bases. V lost 3 bases, J lost 4 bases, and 9 bases stayed unmatched. Germline-derived CDR1 and CDR2 are SGHRS and YFSETQ. CDR3 size: 16 residues.

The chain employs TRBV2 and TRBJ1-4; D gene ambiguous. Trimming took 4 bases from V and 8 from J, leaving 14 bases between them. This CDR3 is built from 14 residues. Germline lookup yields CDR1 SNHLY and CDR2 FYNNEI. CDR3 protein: CASSGPGFEEKLFF. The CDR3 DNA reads TGTGCCAGCAGTGGCCCGGGGTTCGAGGAAAAACTGTTTTTT.

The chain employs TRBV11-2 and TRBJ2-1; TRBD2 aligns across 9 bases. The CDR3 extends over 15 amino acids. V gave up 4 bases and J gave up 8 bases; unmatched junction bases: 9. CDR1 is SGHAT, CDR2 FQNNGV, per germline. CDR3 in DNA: TGTGCCAGCAGCTACAATAGCGGGAGCGGGGATGAGCAGTTCTTC. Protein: CASSYNSGSGDEQFF. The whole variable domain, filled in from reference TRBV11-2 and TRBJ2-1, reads EAGVAQSPRYKIIEKRQSVAFWCNPISGHATLYWYQQILGQGPKLLIQFQNNGVVDDSQLPKDRFSAERLKGVDSTLKIQPAKLEDSAVYLCASSYNSGSGDEQFFGPGTRLTVL.

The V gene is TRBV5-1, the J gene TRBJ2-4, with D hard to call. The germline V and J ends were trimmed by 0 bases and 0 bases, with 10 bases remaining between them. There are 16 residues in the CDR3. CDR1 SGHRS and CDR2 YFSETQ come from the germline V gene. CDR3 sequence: CASSLGVEVAKNIQYF. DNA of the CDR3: TGCGCCAGCAGCTTGGGGGTCGAGGTAGCCAAAAACATTCAGTACTTC.

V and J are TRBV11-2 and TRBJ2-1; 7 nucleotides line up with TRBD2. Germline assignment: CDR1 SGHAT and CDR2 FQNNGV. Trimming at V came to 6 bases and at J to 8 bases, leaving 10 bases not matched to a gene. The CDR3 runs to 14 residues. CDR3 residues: CASRLRLAGDEQFF. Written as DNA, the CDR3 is TGTGCCAGCAGACTTAGACTAGCTGGGGATGAGCAGTTCTTC.

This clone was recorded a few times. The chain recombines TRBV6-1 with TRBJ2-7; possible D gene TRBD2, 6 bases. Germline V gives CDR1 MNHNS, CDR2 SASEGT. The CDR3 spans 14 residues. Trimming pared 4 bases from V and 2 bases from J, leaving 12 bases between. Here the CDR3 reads CASSVADTAYEQYF. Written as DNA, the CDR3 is TGTGCCAGCAGTGTAGCGGACACAGCCTACGAGCAGTACTTC.

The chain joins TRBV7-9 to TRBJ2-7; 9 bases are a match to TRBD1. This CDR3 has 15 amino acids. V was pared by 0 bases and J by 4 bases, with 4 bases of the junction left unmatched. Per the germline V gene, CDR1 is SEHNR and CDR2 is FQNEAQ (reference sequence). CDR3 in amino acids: CASSLAQGAHYEQYF. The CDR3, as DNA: TGTGCCAGCAGCTTAGCACAGGGGGCGCATTACGAGCAGTACTTC.

The CDR3 nucleotides read TGTGCCAGCGGGAGTCGCGGGCGCTACAATGAGCAGTTCTTC. This translates into CASGSRGRYNEQFF. V and J are TRBV6-1 and TRBJ2-1; D is possibly TRBD2 (5 bases). CDR3 size: 14 residues. CDR1 is MNHNS and CDR2 is SASEGT in the germline V gene. Trimming shortened V by 8 bases and J by 3 bases, and 14 bases separated the two germline ends.

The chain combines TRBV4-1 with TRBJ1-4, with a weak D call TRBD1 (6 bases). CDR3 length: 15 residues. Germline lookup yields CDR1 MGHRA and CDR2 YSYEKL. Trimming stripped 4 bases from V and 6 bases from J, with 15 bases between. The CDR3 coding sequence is TGCGCCAGCAGCCCTCGGGACAATGGCGATGAAAAACTGTTTTTT. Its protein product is CASSPRDNGDEKLFF.

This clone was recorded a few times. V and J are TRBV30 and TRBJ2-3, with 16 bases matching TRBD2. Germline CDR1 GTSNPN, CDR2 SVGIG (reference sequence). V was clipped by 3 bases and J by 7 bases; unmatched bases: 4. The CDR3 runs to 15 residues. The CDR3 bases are TGTGCCTGGAGCGCGGGACTAGCGGGAGGGTATACGCAGTATTTT. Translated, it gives CAWSAGLAGGYTQYF.

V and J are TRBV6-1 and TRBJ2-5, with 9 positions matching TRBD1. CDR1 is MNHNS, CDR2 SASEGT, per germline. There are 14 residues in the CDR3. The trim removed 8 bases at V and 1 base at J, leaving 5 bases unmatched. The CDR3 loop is CASGTGQSQETQYF. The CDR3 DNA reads TGTGCCAGCGGGACAGGGCAATCCCAAGAGACCCAGTACTTC.

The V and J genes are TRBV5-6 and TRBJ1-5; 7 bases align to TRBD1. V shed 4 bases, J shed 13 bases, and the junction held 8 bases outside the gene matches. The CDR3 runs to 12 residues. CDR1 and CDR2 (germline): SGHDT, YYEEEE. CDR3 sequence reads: CASSGLQGQQHF. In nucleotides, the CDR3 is TGTGCCAGCAGCGGCTTACAGGGGCAGCAGCATTTT.

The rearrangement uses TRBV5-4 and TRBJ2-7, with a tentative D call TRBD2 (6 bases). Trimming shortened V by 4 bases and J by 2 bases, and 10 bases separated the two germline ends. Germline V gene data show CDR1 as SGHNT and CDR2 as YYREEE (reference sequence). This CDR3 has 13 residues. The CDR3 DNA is TGTGCCAGCAGCGACGGGAGTCCCTACGAGCAGTACTTC. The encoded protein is CASSDGSPYEQYF.

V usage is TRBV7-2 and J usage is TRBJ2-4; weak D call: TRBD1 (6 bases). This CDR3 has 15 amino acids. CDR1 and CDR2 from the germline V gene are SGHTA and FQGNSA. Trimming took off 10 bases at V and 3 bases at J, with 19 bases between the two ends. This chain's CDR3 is CAMVPPDSYKNIQYF. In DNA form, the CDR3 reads TGTGCCATGGTACCTCCGGACAGCTACAAAAACATTCAGTACTTC.

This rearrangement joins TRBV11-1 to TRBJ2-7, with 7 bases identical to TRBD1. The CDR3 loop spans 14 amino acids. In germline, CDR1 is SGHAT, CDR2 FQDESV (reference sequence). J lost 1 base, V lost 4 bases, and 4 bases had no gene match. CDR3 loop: CASSYRDSSYEQYF. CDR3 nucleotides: TGTGCCAGCAGCTACCGGGACAGTTCCTACGAGCAGTACTTC.

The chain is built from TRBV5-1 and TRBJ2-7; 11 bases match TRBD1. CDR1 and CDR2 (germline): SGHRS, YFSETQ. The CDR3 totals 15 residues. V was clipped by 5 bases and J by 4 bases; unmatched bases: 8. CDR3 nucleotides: TGCGCCAGCAGGAACCGGGACAGGGGGTTGTACGAGCAGTACTTC. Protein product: CASRNRDRGLYEQYF.

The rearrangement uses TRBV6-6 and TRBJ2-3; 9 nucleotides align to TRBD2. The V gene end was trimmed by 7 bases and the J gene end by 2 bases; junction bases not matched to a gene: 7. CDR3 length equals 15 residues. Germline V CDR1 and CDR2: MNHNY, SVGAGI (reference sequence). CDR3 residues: CASIWSSGATDTQYF. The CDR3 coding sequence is TGTGCCAGCATTTGGTCTAGCGGGGCCACAGATACGCAGTATTTT.

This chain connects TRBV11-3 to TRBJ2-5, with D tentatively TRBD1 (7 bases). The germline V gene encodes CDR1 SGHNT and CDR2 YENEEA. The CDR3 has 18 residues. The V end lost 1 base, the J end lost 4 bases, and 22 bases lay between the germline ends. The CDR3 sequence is CASSLAGEETGLGETQYF. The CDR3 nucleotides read TGTGCCAGCAGCTTAGCGGGGGAGGAGACAGGGCTGGGAGAGACCCAGTACTTC.

In DNA, the CDR3 is TGTGCCAGCAGCTTGGCTGTGGGCCCGAGCACCGGGGAGCTGTTTTTT. Amino acid sequence: CASSLAVGPSTGELFF. The V call is TRBV5-4, the J call TRBJ2-2; no reliable D call. The CDR3 runs to 16 residues. V was shortened by 0 bases and J by 4 bases, with 13 bases between the two germline ends. Per germline, CDR1 SGHNT and CDR2 YYREEE (reference sequence).

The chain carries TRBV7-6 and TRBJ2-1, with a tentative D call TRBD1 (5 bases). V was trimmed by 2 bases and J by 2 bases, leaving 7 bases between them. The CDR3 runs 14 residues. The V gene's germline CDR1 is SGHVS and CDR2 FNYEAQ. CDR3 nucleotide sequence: TGTGCCAGCAGCTTATCAGGGACCTACAATGAGCAGTTCTTC. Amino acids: CASSLSGTYNEQFF.

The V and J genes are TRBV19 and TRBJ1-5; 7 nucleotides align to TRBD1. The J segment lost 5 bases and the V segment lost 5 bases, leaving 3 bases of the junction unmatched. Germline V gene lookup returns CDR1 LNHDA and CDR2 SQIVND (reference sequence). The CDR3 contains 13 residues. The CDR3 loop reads CASSPGGYQPQHF. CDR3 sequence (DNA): TGTGCCAGTAGTCCAGGGGGATATCAGCCCCAGCATTTT.

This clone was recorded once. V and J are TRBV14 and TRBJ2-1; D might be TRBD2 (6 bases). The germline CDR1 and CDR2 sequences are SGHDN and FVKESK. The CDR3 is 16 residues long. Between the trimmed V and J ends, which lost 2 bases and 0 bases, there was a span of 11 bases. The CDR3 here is CASSQQTSSSYNEQFF. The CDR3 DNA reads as TGTGCCAGCAGCCAACAGACTAGTAGCTCCTACAATGAGCAGTTCTTC.

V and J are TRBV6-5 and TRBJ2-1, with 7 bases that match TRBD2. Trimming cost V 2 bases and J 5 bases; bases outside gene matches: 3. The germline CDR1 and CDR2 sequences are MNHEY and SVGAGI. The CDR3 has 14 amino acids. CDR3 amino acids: CASSYGLADNEQFF. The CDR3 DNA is TGTGCCAGCAGTTACGGCCTAGCGGACAATGAGCAGTTCTTC.

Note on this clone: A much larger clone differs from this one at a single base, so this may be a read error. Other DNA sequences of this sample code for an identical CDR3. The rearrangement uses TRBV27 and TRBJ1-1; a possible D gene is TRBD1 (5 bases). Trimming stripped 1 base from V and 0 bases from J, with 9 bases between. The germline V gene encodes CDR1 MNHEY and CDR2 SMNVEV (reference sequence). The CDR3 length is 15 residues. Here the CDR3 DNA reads TGTGCCAGCAGTTTATTCGGGGGGATGAACACTGAAGCTTTCTTT. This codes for CASSLFGGMNTEAFF.